The 20 T cell receptor beta chains presented below share a single source sample, sequenced in a study of cytomegalovirus exposure and HLA in healthy donors. Both 60 Vbeta primers and 13 Jbeta primers went into the PCR. Assay used: immunoSEQ multiplex PCR; TCRdb lists only in-frame clones, some missing. The table shows 150,000 or so clones, with 65% to 80% occurring only once. What was sequenced was PBMCs. The receptors stem from a man in his forties in good health and CMV-seropositive.

The chain uses TRBV5-1 and TRBJ2-5; possible D gene TRBD2, 5 bases. CDR3 length equals 11 residues. Deletions cut 1 base from V and 10 bases from J, with 8 bases between. Germline V lookup: CDR1 SGHRS, CDR2 YFSETQ. The CDR3: CASSLRGNQYF. As DNA, the CDR3 is TGCGCCAGCAGCTTGCGAGGGAACCAGTACTTC.

On this clone itself: Sequence at one end of the junction differs from germline and may be a read error. The genes are TRBV27 and TRBJ2-7; 7 positions match TRBD2. Germline CDR1 is MNHEY and CDR2 is SMNVEV (reference sequence). CDR3 length equals 14 residues. The CDR3 bases are TGTGCCAGCAGTTCACTAGCGAATACCTACGGGCAGTACTTC. It translates to CASSSLANTYGQYF.

This clone has more than one count but fewer than ten. This chain links TRBV25-1 with TRBJ1-2; D is unclear. The CDR3 runs to 13 residues. Deletions cut 1 base from V and 6 bases from J, with 9 bases between. CDR1 and CDR2 (germline): MGHDK, SYGVNS. The CDR3 region has the DNA TGTGCCAGCAGTGAATTTGGAGGGAATGGCTACACCTTC. Protein: CASSEFGGNGYTF.

This chain connects TRBV6-5 to TRBJ1-2; 9 bases map to TRBD1. Per germline, CDR1 MNHEY and CDR2 SVGAGI. V shed 6 bases and J 8 bases; nucleotides not matched to a gene: 7. The CDR3 contains 13 residues. This CDR3 reads CASRYRGLYGYTF. The CDR3 DNA is TGTGCCAGCAGATACAGGGGGCTCTACGGCTACACCTTC.

The rearrangement links TRBV9 to TRBJ2-5; 7 bases are a match to TRBD2. The better agreement between TRBJ2-7 and the DNA end casts doubt on the J call. There are 16 residues in the CDR3. Germline V CDR1 and CDR2: SGDLS, YYNGEE. The CDR3 DNA reads TGTGCCAGCAGCGTAGGGGGGAGCGGGACCAGCTACGAGCAGTACTTC. It is translated as CASSVGGSGTSYEQYF.

The V call is TRBV28, the J call TRBJ1-2; D gene uncertain. The CDR3 length is 16 residues. CDR1 and CDR2 (germline): MDHEN, SYDVKM. V lost 6 bases and J lost 6, with 23 bases in between. The DNA of the CDR3 is TGTGCCAGCAGCCCAGACCCCAGCACTACGAACGATGGCTACACCTTC. Translation gives CASSPDPSTTNDGYTF.

The rearrangement uses TRBV4-2 and TRBJ2-2; the match to TRBD2 covers 7 bases. CDR1 LGHNA and CDR2 YNFKEQ come from the germline V gene. V lost 4 bases, J lost 7 bases, and 3 bases stayed unmatched. The CDR3 is 13 residues long. CDR3 nucleotide sequence: TGTGCCAGCAGCCGAGCGGGAAACGGGGAGCTGTTTTTT. Translated: CASSRAGNGELFF.

The CDR3 coding sequence is TGTGCCAGCAGCTTAAAGTTAACAGCCCCGATTAGCACAGATACGCAGTATTTT. It encodes CASSLKLTAPISTDTQYF. V is TRBV7-2 and J is TRBJ2-3, with D hard to call. The CDR3 covers 18 residues. V shed 2 bases and J shed 0 bases, with 18 bases lying between them. In germline, CDR1 is SGHTA, CDR2 FQGNSA.

This clone was recorded a few times. J is TRBJ2-1 and V is TRBV6-6; tentatively, D is TRBD2 (6 bases). V lost 0 bases, J lost 13 bases, and 10 bases lay in between. CDR1 MNHNY and CDR2 SVGAGI come from the germline V gene (reference sequence). CDR3 length equals 12 residues. CDR3 sequence reads: CASSYSGTEQFF. The CDR3, as DNA: TGTGCCAGCAGTTACTCGGGGACTGAACAGTTCTTC.

This clone was seen once. V is TRBV18 and J is TRBJ2-2; 7 bases line up with TRBD2. The trim removed 3 bases at V and 8 bases at J, leaving 9 bases unmatched. The germline gives CDR1 KGHSH, CDR2 LQKENI. The CDR3 extends over 15 amino acids. The CDR3 loop is CASSPTGGGAGELFF. CDR3 sequence (DNA): TGTGCCAGCTCACCTACGGGAGGTGGAGCTGGGGAGCTGTTTTTT.

In its sample, this clone was seen once. The genes are TRBV18 and TRBJ2-2; D unclear. Germline CDR1 and CDR2: KGHSH and LQKENI. This CDR3 contains 15 residues. The V gene lost 4 bases and the J gene lost 2 bases, with 11 bases spanning the gap. The CDR3 is CASSLSTTNTGELFF. In DNA, the CDR3 is TGTGCCAGCTCACTTTCGACAACTAACACCGGGGAGCTGTTTTTT.

This clone has more than one count but fewer than ten. The chain uses TRBV5-4 and TRBJ1-1; 7 bases match TRBD1. With 0 bases clipped from V and 6 bases from J, the junction kept 2 bases outside the gene matches. CDR1 and CDR2 from the germline V gene are SGHNT and YYREEE (reference sequence). The CDR3 runs to 13 residues. In nucleotides, the CDR3 is TGTGCCAGCAGCTTGGGTACAGGGGCTGAAGCTTTCTTT. Amino acids: CASSLGTGAEAFF.

This clone was observed a few times. The chain carries TRBV19 and TRBJ1-2; TRBD1 is a possible D gene (5 bases). V was clipped by 6 bases and J by 5 bases, with 10 bases between them. There are 12 residues in the CDR3. Germline values: CDR1 LNHDA, CDR2 SQIVND (reference sequence). The CDR3 spells CASRVGGYGYTF. In DNA, the CDR3 is TGTGCCAGTAGGGTGGGGGGATATGGCTACACCTTC.

The chain links TRBV18 to TRBJ1-1; a weak D match, TRBD1 (5 bases). Trimming removed 2 bases at V and 2 bases at J, with 12 bases between. This CDR3 is built from 15 residues. Per the germline V gene, CDR1 is KGHSH and CDR2 is LQKENI. The CDR3 coding sequence is TGTGCCAGCTCACCAAATGGGGGGTCCAACACTGAAGCTTTCTTT. Translated, it gives CASSPNGGSNTEAFF. The full variable domain, its missing parts supplied by reference TRBV18 and TRBJ1-1, is NAGVMQNPRHLVRRRGQEARLRCSPMKGHSHVYWYRQLPEEGLKFMVYLQKENIIDESGMPKERFSAEFPKEGPSILRIQQVVRGDSAAYFCASSPNGGSNTEAFFGQGTRLTVV.

The gene calls are TRBV10-2 and TRBJ1-6; TRBD1 matches 8 bases. V shed 4 bases, J shed 9 bases, and the junction held 8 bases outside the gene matches. The CDR3 has 15 residues. CDR1 is WSHSY, CDR2 SAAADI, per germline. CDR3 sequence (DNA): TGCGCCAGCAGTGGGGGCTGGACAGGGATTTCACCCCTCCACTTT. This gives the protein CASSGGWTGISPLHF.

V and J are TRBV19 and TRBJ1-5, with D perhaps matching TRBD1 (5 bases). Germline values: CDR1 LNHDA, CDR2 SQIVND (reference sequence). The CDR3 covers 13 residues. V lost 6 bases and J 5 bases, leaving 11 bases between the germline ends. The CDR3: CASRLGGDQPQHF. Here the CDR3 DNA reads TGTGCCAGTAGATTGGGGGGGGATCAGCCCCAGCATTTT.

V usage is TRBV6-5 and J usage is TRBJ1-1; the D is unclear. Trimming stripped 4 bases from V and 8 bases from J, with 11 bases between. Germline assignment: CDR1 MNHEY and CDR2 SVGAGI. The CDR3 runs to 12 residues. CDR3 loop: CASSSPGNEAFF. Here the CDR3 DNA reads TGTGCCAGCAGTTCCCCGGGAAACGAAGCTTTCTTT.

In this sample, this clone turned up a few times. V gene TRBV2 combines with J gene TRBJ2-7; 8 nucleotides line up with TRBD2. V was clipped by 3 bases and J by 5 bases; unmatched bases: 3. Germline V CDR1 and CDR2: SNHLY, FYNNEI. The CDR3 length is 13 residues. CDR3 in DNA: TGTGCCAGCAGTGATGAACTAGCGGACGAGCAGTACTTC. Protein: CASSDELADEQYF.

The chain has TRBV7-3 and TRBJ2-5; 8 bases fit TRBD1. Germline V gene sequence: CDR1 SGHTA, CDR2 FQGTGA. J was trimmed by 5 bases and V by 5 bases; bases with no gene match: 10. The CDR3 is 15 residues long. CDR3 in DNA: TGTGCCAGCAGCACCGGGACAGGTGCCGGGGAGACCCAGTACTTC. It is translated as CASSTGTGAGETQYF.

This rearrangement joins TRBV9 to TRBJ2-1; 7 nucleotides match TRBD2. The CDR3 runs to 17 residues. Trimming took 0 bases from V and 1 from J; bases not matched to a gene: 7. The germline CDR1 and CDR2 sequences are SGDLS and YYNGEE. Here the CDR3 reads CASSVGGASGSYNEQFF. The CDR3 DNA reads TGTGCCAGCAGCGTAGGAGGGGCTAGCGGTTCCTACAATGAGCAGTTCTTC.